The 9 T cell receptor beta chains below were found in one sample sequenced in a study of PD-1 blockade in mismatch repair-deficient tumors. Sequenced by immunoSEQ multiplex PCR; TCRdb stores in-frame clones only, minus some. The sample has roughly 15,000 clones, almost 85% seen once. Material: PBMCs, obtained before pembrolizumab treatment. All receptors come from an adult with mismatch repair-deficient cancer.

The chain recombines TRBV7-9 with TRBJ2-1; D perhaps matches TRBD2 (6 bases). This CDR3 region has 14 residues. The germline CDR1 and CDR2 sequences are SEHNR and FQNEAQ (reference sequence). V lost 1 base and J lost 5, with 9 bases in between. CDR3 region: CASSLGLGDNEQFF. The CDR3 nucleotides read TGTGCCAGCAGCTTAGGACTAGGCGACAATGAGCAGTTCTTC. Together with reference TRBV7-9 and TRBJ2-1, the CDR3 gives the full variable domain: DTGVSQNPRHKITKRGQNVTFRCDPISEHNRLYWYRQTLGQGPEFLTYFQNEAQLEKSRLLSDRFSAERPKGSFSTLEIQRTEQGDSAMYLCASSLGLGDNEQFFGPGTRLTVL.

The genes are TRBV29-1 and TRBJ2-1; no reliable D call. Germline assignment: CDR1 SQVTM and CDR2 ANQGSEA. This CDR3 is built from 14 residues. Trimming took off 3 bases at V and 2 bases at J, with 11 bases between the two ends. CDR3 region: CSVDAEGTYNEQFF. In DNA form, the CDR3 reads TGCAGCGTTGACGCCGAAGGGACCTACAATGAGCAGTTCTTC.

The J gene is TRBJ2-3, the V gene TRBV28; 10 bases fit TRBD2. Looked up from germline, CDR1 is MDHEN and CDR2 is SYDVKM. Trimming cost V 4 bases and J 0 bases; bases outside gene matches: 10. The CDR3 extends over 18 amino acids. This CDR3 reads CASSYPIVLAGSTDTQYF. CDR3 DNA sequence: TGTGCCAGCAGTTATCCCATCGTACTAGCGGGGAGCACAGATACGCAGTATTTT.

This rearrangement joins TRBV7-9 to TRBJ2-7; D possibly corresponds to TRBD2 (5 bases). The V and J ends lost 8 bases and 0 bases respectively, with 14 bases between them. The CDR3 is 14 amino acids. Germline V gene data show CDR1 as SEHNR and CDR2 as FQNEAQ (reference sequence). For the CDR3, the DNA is TGTGCCAGCCAGGTCATGGGGAGCTCCTACGAGCAGTACTTC. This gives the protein CASQVMGSSYEQYF.

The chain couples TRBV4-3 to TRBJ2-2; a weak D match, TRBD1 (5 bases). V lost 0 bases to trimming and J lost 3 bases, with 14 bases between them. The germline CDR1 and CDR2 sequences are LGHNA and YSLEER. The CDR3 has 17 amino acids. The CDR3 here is CASSQEVGQGYTGELFF. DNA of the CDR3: TGCGCCAGCAGCCAAGAGGTAGGGCAGGGTTACACCGGGGAGCTGTTTTTT.

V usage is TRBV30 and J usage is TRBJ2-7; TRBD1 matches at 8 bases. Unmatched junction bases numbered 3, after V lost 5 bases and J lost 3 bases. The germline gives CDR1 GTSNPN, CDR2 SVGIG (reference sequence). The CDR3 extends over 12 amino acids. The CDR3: CAWATGDYEQYF. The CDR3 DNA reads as TGTGCCTGGGCGACAGGGGACTACGAGCAGTACTTC.

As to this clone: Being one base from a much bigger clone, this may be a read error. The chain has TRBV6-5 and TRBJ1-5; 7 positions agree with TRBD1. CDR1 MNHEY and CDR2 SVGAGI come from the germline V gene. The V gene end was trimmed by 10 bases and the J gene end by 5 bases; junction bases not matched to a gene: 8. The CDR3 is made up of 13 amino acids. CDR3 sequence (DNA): TGTGCCAACACCAAGGGGGCCCATCAGCCCCAGCATTTT. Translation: CANTKGAHQPQHF.

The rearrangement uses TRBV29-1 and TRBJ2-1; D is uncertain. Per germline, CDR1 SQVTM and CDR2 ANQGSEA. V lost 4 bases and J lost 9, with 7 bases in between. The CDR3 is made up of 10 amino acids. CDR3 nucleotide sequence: TGCAGCGTTGGATACGGTGAGCAGTTCTTC. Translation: CSVGYGEQFF.

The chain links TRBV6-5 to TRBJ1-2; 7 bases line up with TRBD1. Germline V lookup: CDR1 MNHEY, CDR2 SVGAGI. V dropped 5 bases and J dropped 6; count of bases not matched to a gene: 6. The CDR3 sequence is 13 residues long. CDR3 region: CASSRQGGDGYTF. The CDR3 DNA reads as TGTGCCAGCAGTCGACAGGGCGGCGATGGCTACACCTTC.